Sequencing of this T cell receptor (beta chain) was carried out in a study of blood T cell repertoires in COVID-19 (dated by TCRdb to about 2020). About the investigation overall: The collaborator samples originated in the United States, Italy and Spain and spanned the acute and convalescent phases of COVID-19. A de-identified subject ID, COVID-19 status, age in years and sex were almost always included in the sample metadata. Subjects who had been exposed to COVID-19, were actively infected with it, or had recovered from it provided the deeply sampled blood TCRbeta repertoires that made up the dataset. The prospective study material was composed of cDNA or gDNA derived from T cells, B-cell-depleted T cells, or PBMCs. Where available, HLA class I and class II types were obtained from metadata supplied by the sample provider rather than from assay-based typing. Samples were obtained from the ongoing ImmuneRACE study (first 160 participants) and from 1,200 or so subjects provided by 6 global collaborators. The repertoires were released in a freely available public database intended as a resource for research on the immune response to SARS-CoV-2.

What the study reported, not specific to this receptor: How much clinical and demographic metadata was included differed by source and by participant, and the metadata was provided uncurated.

The immunoSEQ Assay, a bias-controlled multiplex PCR, was used to amplify TCRbeta CDR3 regions from genomic DNA. Concerning the study's data processing: Nucleated cell counts per sample were estimated from amplification of reference gene primers within the assay. To quantify the absolute abundance of each unique TCRbeta CDR3 rearrangement, sequence reads were collapsed and filtered. For each sample, productive Simpson clonality was calculated by taking the square root of Simpson's diversity index across productive rearrangements. TCRdb holds this immuneACCESS table with in-frame rearrangements only. Some clones are missing; in checked studies, unresolved V genes explain under half, and the rest has no known cause. V, J and clone size are taken as reported in that table, and D and trimming were inferred from the DNA itself. In all, the sample holds 130,000 or so clones, and about four fifths of those were seen once. Over 3% of the sample goes to the ten largest clones.

The CDR3 holds 16 amino acids from the cysteine to the phenylalanine. The only DNA kept is the CDR3, 48 bases in frame from the first base. Per the germline V gene, SGDLS is the CDR1 and YYNGEE is the CDR2. The germline V end is reduced by 4 bases and the J end by 3 bases; junction bases left unmatched: 8. Participants in the prospective study were enrolled through a virtual design, were aged about 18 to 90 years, and lived in 24 United States geographic areas. Cohort assignment in the prospective study relied on participant-reported clinical history from a screening survey and a study questionnaire. For ImmuneRACE Cohort 3, a participant was defined as recovered based on two consecutive negative NP/OP PCR tests, clearance by a healthcare professional, or resolution of symptoms. Each participant in the prospective study had whole blood, serum and a nasopharyngeal or oropharyngeal swab collected by mobile phlebotomists. Over a roughly two-month period, participants in the prospective study had the option of providing additional blood draws and questionnaires. Before DNA extraction, blood samples from the prospective study were shipped at room temperature or frozen.

As concerns this clone: It lacks a known antigen. Base qualities were left out, and no much larger clone turns up one base away.

The receptor's source is a woman aged 30 to 39 who had recovered from COVID-19. The chain couples TRBV9 to TRBJ1-3; 9 bases in the junction line up with TRBD1. Sequenced: PBMCs or T cells enriched from blood (not recorded which). The nucleotide sequence reads TGTGCCAGCAGCAGGCGGACAGGGGATTTTGGAAACACCATATATTTT. Its protein is CASSRRTGDFGNTIYF.